This T cell receptor beta chain was observed in a study of T cell responses to AZD1222 COVID-19 vaccine. The wider study: It was second doses at about 4 or about 12 weeks that were pooled. Whole-study results and caveats: Dominant CD4 TCR responses targeted spike regions 160-218 and 743-854. Close to half of all spike-specific TCRs reportedly target regions of the variants that are unmutated. Without day 14 samples, only post-peak T cell repertoires were studied.

With regard to this clone: Antigen specificity is unknown.

The germline gives CDR1 LGHNA, CDR2 YNFKEQ. The CDR3 sequence is 17 residues long. V was cut by 4 bases and J by 0 bases, with 18 bases left in between. Profiled with immunoSEQ multiplex PCR; TCRdb holds only in-frame clones, not every one. The table lists tens of thousands of clones, 83% of them singletons. Sequenced material: peripheral blood, taken on day 0 of AZD1222 vaccination. The chain uses TRBV4-2 and TRBJ2-5; weak D call: TRBD2 (5 bases). The sequence was collected from an adult in good health. The CDR3 region has the DNA TGTGCCAGCAGCCCCATGGGTGGAGCGGACTACCAAGAGACCCAGTACTTC. It translates to CASSPMGGADYQETQYF.